These T cell receptor beta chains were read from a single sample in a study of human T cells and chemical hapten exposure. In TCRdb, the RACE reads were re-called with MiXCR into one record per CDR3 protein. The sample yields around 42,000 distinct CDR3 sequences, approximately 3.5% seen once. The source was whole blood, collected in connection with sensitization to the hapten diphenylcyclopropenone (DPC). The receptors derive from a man between 35 and 55 years old with alopecia areata. Some clones in this sample may be carry-over from other donors' samples. CDR3s include the opening cysteine and the closing phenylalanine or tryptophan. A D gene is named only where the DNA matches it firmly. Some rows have no size entry. The others give once, few or many, or a class for an expanded clone.

j_call clone_size d_call v_call cdr3_aa cdr3_nt
TRBJ1-1 NA NA TRBV20-1 CSAGKVSTEAFF TGCAGTGCCGGAAAGGTCAGCACTGAAGCTTTCTTT
TRBJ2-3 many NA TRBV7-2 CASSLVGVTDTQYF TGTGCCAGCAGCTTAGTAGGGGTGACAGATACGCAGTATTTT
TRBJ1-2 many NA TRBV6-5 CASSPTGAYGYTF TGTGCCAGCAGTCCTACAGGAGCCTATGGCTACACCTTC
TRBJ2-7 many NA TRBV7-2 CASSRAGVEQYF TGTGCCAGCAGCAGAGCCGGAGTTGAGCAGTACTTC
TRBJ2-2 many NA TRBV7-9 CARDGANTGELFF TGTGCCAGGGATGGCGCAAACACCGGGGAGCTGTTTTTT
TRBJ2-5 many NA TRBV6-5 CASSYSSGGQETQYF TGTGCCAGCAGTTACAGTAGTGGAGGGCAAGAGACCCAGTACTTC
TRBJ2-7 many TRBD1 TRBV18 CASSPSVQGVYEQYF TGTGCCAGCTCACCGTCCGTACAGGGGGTGTACGAGCAGTACTTC
TRBJ2-5 many NA TRBV4-2 CASSQGPNSQETQYF TGTGCCAGCAGCCAAGGCCCGAACTCCCAAGAGACCCAGTACTTC
TRBJ1-1 many NA TRBV10-3 CAISEPSGKSSEAFF TGTGCCATCAGTGAGCCCTCAGGGAAAAGTTCTGAAGCTTTCTTT
TRBJ2-1 many TRBD2 TRBV28 CASSLGLAGIYNEQFF TGTGCCAGCAGTTTGGGACTAGCGGGTATTTACAATGAGCAGTTCTTC
TRBJ2-5 many NA TRBV6-5 CASSDARIRETQYF TGTGCCAGCAGCGACGCCAGGATTCGGGAGACCCAGTACTTC
TRBJ2-7 many NA TRBV9 CASSVSGNLLYEQYF TGTGCCAGCAGCGTTAGCGGAAACCTCCTCTACGAGCAGTACTTC
TRBJ2-3 many NA TRBV5-1 CASSLLSTDTQYF TGCGCCAGCAGCTTGCTAAGCACAGATACGCAGTATTTT
TRBJ2-2 many TRBD1 TRBV12-3/TRBV12-4 CASGWDSNTGELFF TGTGCCAGCGGCTGGGACAGCAACACCGGGGAGCTGTTTTTT
TRBJ1-5 many TRBD1 TRBV6-2/TRBV6-3 CASSYSGTGGYQPQHF TGTGCCAGCAGTTACTCCGGGACAGGGGGCTATCAGCCCCAGCATTTT
TRBJ2-6 NA NA TRBV10-3 CAISDGAVSGANVLTF TGTGCCATCAGTGACGGGGCAGTCTCTGGGGCCAACGTCCTGACTTTC
TRBJ1-1 many NA TRBV10-3 CAISSNPGQGKAFF TGTGCCATCAGTTCCAACCCCGGGCAGGGAAAAGCTTTCTTT
TRBJ2-3 many NA TRBV28 CASRTQQDTQYF TGTGCCAGCAGAACACAACAGGATACGCAGTATTTT